The 12 T cell receptor beta chains given below trace back to one sample, sequenced in a study of blood T cell repertoires in COVID-19. Sequencing was performed with immunoSEQ multiplex PCR; in TCRdb, only in-frame clones are kept and a portion is missing. The table has 140,000 to 150,000 clones, roughly 90% seen once. The sequenced sample was PBMCs or T cells enriched from blood (not recorded which). These TCRs come from a woman in her thirties with acute COVID-19.

V usage is TRBV2 and J usage is TRBJ1-1; 8 bases are shared with TRBD1. The length of the CDR3 is 15 residues. Trimming removed 3 bases from V and 1 base from J; junction bases left unmatched: 4. Germline V gene lookup returns CDR1 SNHLY and CDR2 FYNNEI. CDR3 in amino acids: CASSDSGGWNTEAFF. The CDR3 DNA sequence: TGTGCCAGCAGTGATTCAGGGGGCTGGAACACTGAAGCTTTCTTT.

The chain has TRBV11-2 and TRBJ1-1; 8 bases line up with TRBD1. CDR3 size: 15 residues. The V segment lost 5 bases and the J segment 6 bases; nucleotides outside the gene matches: 11. Per the germline V gene, CDR1 is SGHAT and CDR2 is FQNNGV. The CDR3 DNA is TGTGCCAGCAGCCAACAGGGGGGGTTTGCGCCTGAAGCTTTCTTT. It encodes CASSQQGGFAPEAFF.

V and J are TRBV19 and TRBJ2-3; TRBD2 matches 9 bases. The length of the CDR3 is 18 residues. Germline V gene lookup returns CDR1 LNHDA and CDR2 SQIVND (reference sequence). With 3 bases clipped from V and 1 base from J, the junction kept 11 bases outside the gene matches. For the CDR3, the DNA is TGTGCCAGTAGTATTCTTCTGCGGGAGGGCATCCGCACAGATACGCAGTATTTT. Encoded protein: CASSILLREGIRTDTQYF.

The chain couples TRBV19 to TRBJ2-1; D may be TRBD2 (5 bases). Trimming took 3 bases from V and 0 from J, leaving 12 bases between them. Germline CDR1 is LNHDA and CDR2 is SQIVND (reference sequence). The length of the CDR3 is 16 residues. CDR3 in amino acids: CASSIEGSSSYNEQFF. The CDR3 DNA is TGTGCCAGTAGTATTGAGGGTTCCAGCTCCTACAATGAGCAGTTCTTC.

This chain uses TRBV6-5 with TRBJ2-1, with 9 bases aligning to TRBD2. The CDR3 totals 15 residues. Trimming at V came to 5 bases and at J to 3 bases, leaving 5 bases not matched to a gene. Germline CDR1 is MNHEY and CDR2 is SVGAGI. CDR3 sequence reads: CASSPTTSGYNEQFF. CDR3 nucleotide sequence: TGTGCCAGCAGTCCCACGACTAGCGGCTACAATGAGCAGTTCTTC.

J is TRBJ2-2 and V is TRBV24-1; D remains ambiguous. CDR1 and CDR2 from the germline V gene are KGHDR and SFDVKD. With 3 bases removed from V and 5 bases from J, the gap between germline ends came to 15 bases. The CDR3 totals 16 residues. This CDR3 is CATSDSVGRLTGELFF. In nucleotides, the CDR3 is TGTGCCACCAGTGATAGTGTGGGTAGACTGACCGGGGAGCTGTTTTTT.

The chain couples TRBV7-8 to TRBJ2-5; D uncertain. Between the trimmed V and J ends, which lost 1 base and 6 bases, there was a span of 15 bases. This CDR3 has 15 residues. Germline V gives CDR1 SGHVS, CDR2 FQNEAQ. The CDR3 loop is CASSLGATIVQTQYF. CDR3 DNA: TGTGCCAGCAGCTTAGGGGCAACGATTGTGCAGACCCAGTACTTC.

The V call is TRBV7-2, the J call TRBJ2-7; the match to TRBD2 covers 7 bases. V lost 1 base to trimming and J lost 2 bases; unmatched junction nucleotides: 8. The CDR3 extends over 16 amino acids. CDR1 is SGHTA and CDR2 is FQGNSA in the germline V gene. CDR3 bases: TGTGCCAGCAGCTTAGATACGGCGGGGGTAACCTACGAGCAGTACTTC. Residues: CASSLDTAGVTYEQYF.

V usage is TRBV28 and J usage is TRBJ2-2, with 8 bases fitting TRBD1. The CDR3 is made up of 20 amino acids. V dropped 3 bases and J dropped 7; count of bases not matched to a gene: 22. Germline CDR1 is MDHEN and CDR2 is SYDVKM. The CDR3 spells CASSFQLDPDRGSSGGELFF. The CDR3 DNA sequence: TGTGCCAGCAGTTTCCAACTCGACCCCGACAGGGGCTCCTCGGGCGGGGAGCTGTTTTTT. The full variable domain, with the rest looked up from reference TRBV28 and TRBJ2-2, is DVKVTQSSRYLVKRTGEKVFLECVQDMDHENMFWYRQDPGLGLRLIYFSYDVKMKEKGDIPEGYSVSREKKERFSLILESASTNQTSMYLCASSFQLDPDRGSSGGELFFGEGSRLTVL.

The genes are TRBV2 and TRBJ1-2; D call uncertain. V lost 5 bases to trimming and J lost 7 bases, with 8 bases between them. The germline CDR1 and CDR2 sequences are SNHLY and FYNNEI. This CDR3 is built from 11 residues. The CDR3 bases are TGTGCCAGCAGTCGGGATTCTGGCTACACCTTC. Translating it yields CASSRDSGYTF. Full variable domain (missing parts from reference TRBV2 and TRBJ1-2): EPEVTQTPSHQVTQMGQEVILRCVPISNHLYFYWYRQILGQKVEFLVSFYNNEISEKSEIFDDQFSVERPDGSNFTLKIRSTKLEDSAMYFCASSRDSGYTFGSGTRLTVV.

This clone was recorded a few times. This sequence joins TRBV5-1 and TRBJ1-1; TRBD1 might be the D (6 bases). V lost 1 base to trimming and J lost 4 bases, with 23 bases between them. The CDR3 runs to 18 residues. From germline, CDR1 is SGHRS and CDR2 YFSETQ. The CDR3 is CASSLSWTAYQGFTEAFF. The CDR3 region has the DNA TGCGCCAGCAGCTTGTCTTGGACAGCCTACCAGGGCTTCACTGAAGCTTTCTTT.

The chain links TRBV24-1 to TRBJ2-7; 12 positions match TRBD2. The V gene end was trimmed by 4 bases and the J gene end by 3 bases; junction bases not matched to a gene: 3. Germline V gene sequence: CDR1 KGHDR, CDR2 SFDVKD. The CDR3 runs 15 residues. As DNA, the CDR3 is TGTGCCACCAGTGACCGGACTAGCGGGAACTACGAGCAGTACTTC. Translated: CATSDRTSGNYEQYF.